This T cell receptor beta chain was sequenced for a study of blood T cell repertoires in COVID-19 (dated by TCRdb to the early 2020s). The study in broad terms: Samples from collaborators originated in the United States, Italy and Spain and spanned both the acute and convalescent phases of COVID-19. The material from the prospective study consisted of cDNA or gDNA derived from T cells, B-cell-depleted T cells, or PBMCs. Deeply sampled blood TCRbeta repertoires from subjects exposed to, actively infected with, or recovered from COVID-19 were included in the dataset. A freely available public database, intended as a resource for researchers studying the immune response to SARS-CoV-2, is where the repertoires were released. The samples were drawn from the first 160 participants of the ongoing ImmuneRACE study and from 1,254 subjects provided by 6 global collaborators. A de-identified subject ID, COVID-19 status, age in years and sex were almost always included in the sample metadata. HLA class I and class II types, where available, came from metadata supplied by the sample provider rather than from assay-based typing.

On this clone itself: Its cognate antigen has yet to be identified. It has no much larger one-base neighbor in the sample; base qualities were not kept.

Overall study results and their limits: Clinical and demographic metadata were provided uncurated, with the amount varying by source and participant.

Collaborating institutions collected whole blood in K2EDTA tubes following their own protocols. Collaborator samples were shipped for TCRbeta analysis as frozen whole blood, isolated PBMCs, or DNA extracted from either sample type. The germline V gene encodes CDR1 SGHRS and CDR2 YFSETQ. Trimming leaves V shorter by 6 bases and J shorter by 5 bases, with the junction holding 11 bases beyond the gene matches. The CDR3, cysteine through phenylalanine, is 15 amino acids long. Of all the DNA, just the CDR3 is kept, 45 bases in frame from base 1. TCRbeta CDR3 regions were amplified from genomic DNA by means of the immunoSEQ Assay, a bias-controlled multiplex PCR. As for the authors' bioinformatics: The number of nucleated cells in each sample was estimated by amplification of reference gene primers within the assay. To quantify the absolute abundance of each unique TCRbeta CDR3 rearrangement, sequence reads were collapsed and filtered. For each sample, productive Simpson clonality was calculated as the square root of Simpson's diversity index across productive rearrangements. Imported from immuneACCESS, the table was reduced by TCRdb to in-frame sequences with V and J called. These copies leave out some clones; in studies compared against another copy, an unresolved V gene accounts for under half, and the cause of the remainder is not known. That table furnishes V, J and clone size, whereas the DNA furnished D and trimming. The sample profile shows around 300,000 clones; 70% to 90% of them were found once. Clones ranked in the top ten supply 11% of the sample.

The receptor was isolated from a woman in her 70s with acute or convalescent COVID-19. In this chain, TRBV5-1 is recombined with TRBJ2-7; 10 of the junction bases match TRBD1. The sample was peripheral blood. Here is the DNA: TGCGCCAGCACTCCCCTCTGGGGGACAGGGGACGAGCAGTACTTC. Translation gives CASTPLWGTGDEQYF.